The 23 T cell receptor beta chains given below trace back to one sample, sequenced in a study of T-cell memory formation after mild COVID-19 (dated by TCRdb to the early 2020s). The library relied on 5' RACE. The reads were generated on an Illumina NovaSeq 6000. TCRdb took the public reads, trimmed them with fastp at Q25, ran MiXCR for clone calling and kept in-frame beta chains. Each entry merges the rows of one CDR3 protein and shows their most common DNA and genes. The sample table records approximately 240,000 distinct CDR3 sequences; roughly 15% of these occur just once. Clones ranked in the top ten supply 3.5% of the sample. The source material was PBMCs or a T cell subset sorted from them (not recorded which). The origin of the receptors is a man aged 18 to 29 who had mild COVID-19 (a few samples of this study predate the infection). The sample titles of this study are shuffled in the database, so cell type and time point are left out; the donor was told from shared clones.

This clonotype was observed many times. The chain couples TRBV18 to TRBJ2-1, with D maybe TRBD1 (6 bases). CDR1 and CDR2 from the germline V gene are KGHSH and LQKENI. V was trimmed by 5 bases and J by 1 base, leaving 9 bases between them. CDR3 length: 14 residues. CDR3 loop: CASSADRSYNEQFF. For the CDR3, the DNA is TGTGCCAGCTCAGCGGACAGATCCTACAATGAGCAGTTCTTC.

This clonotype came up many times. This chain joins TRBV20-1 and TRBJ2-3, with D perhaps matching TRBD2 (5 bases). The CDR3 spans 14 residues. V lost 5 bases and J 0 bases, leaving 12 bases between the germline ends. Germline V CDR1 and CDR2: DFQATT, SNEGSKA (reference sequence). In DNA, the CDR3 is TGCAGTGCTCCTCTGGAGGACAGCACAGATACGCAGTATTTT. This codes for CSAPLEDSTDTQYF.

This clonotype was observed many times. The chain combines TRBV29-1 with TRBJ2-3; D ambiguous. Trimming took off 0 bases at V and 5 bases at J, with 12 bases between the two ends. CDR1 is SQVTM, CDR2 ANQGSEA, per germline. The CDR3 length is 14 residues. CDR3 loop: CSVEDVMGGDTQYF. For the CDR3, the DNA is TGCAGCGTTGAAGACGTGATGGGTGGAGATACGCAGTATTTT.

This clonotype was counted a few times. The chain's CDR3 is CASSLAARGGLGDTQYF. The CDR3 nucleotides are TGTGCCAGCAGCTTAGCCGCCCGGGGGGGGCTGGGAGATACGCAGTATTTT. The genes are TRBV7-2 and TRBJ2-3; 8 bases are shared with TRBD2. The germline gives CDR1 SGHTA, CDR2 FQGNSA. CDR3 length: 17 amino acids. Unmatched junction bases numbered 10, after V lost 0 bases and J lost 5 bases.

The chain uses TRBV20-1 and TRBJ1-2, with TRBD1 matching 7 bases. This CDR3 is built from 14 residues. V trimming: 7 bases; J trimming: 1 base; junction bases outside the gene matches: 9. Germline V gene data show CDR1 as DFQATT and CDR2 as SNEGSKA (reference sequence). The CDR3 DNA reads as TGCAGTGGCATCACAGGGGCCATTAACTATGGCTACACCTTC. This gives the protein CSGITGAINYGYTF.

This chain joins TRBV20-1 and TRBJ1-1; D gene ambiguous. The CDR3 consists of 13 residues. V was clipped by 6 bases and J by 2 bases, with 13 bases between them. In germline, CDR1 is DFQATT, CDR2 SNEGSKA (reference sequence). The CDR3 region is CSALPTVNTEAFF. CDR3 in DNA: TGCAGTGCCCTACCCACTGTAAACACTGAAGCTTTCTTT.

V usage is TRBV20-1 and J usage is TRBJ1-6; TRBD1 aligns across 8 bases. V was pared by 6 bases and J by 11 bases, with 15 bases of the junction left unmatched. CDR1 is DFQATT, CDR2 SNEGSKA, per germline (reference sequence). This CDR3 comprises 15 residues. DNA of the CDR3: TGCAGTGCCCAGGGCTGGGCAGGGGGCGATACACCCCTCCACTTT. This gives the protein CSAQGWAGGDTPLHF.

The table lists this clonotype with a few counts. The chain links TRBV29-1 to TRBJ2-5; D is possibly TRBD1 or TRBD2 (8 bases each). Between the trimmed V and J ends, which lost 4 bases and 4 bases, there was a span of 25 bases. CDR3 length: 17 amino acids. Looked up from germline, CDR1 is SQVTM and CDR2 is ANQGSEA. The chain's CDR3 is CSVAGGITDRARETQYF. In DNA, the CDR3 is TGCAGCGTTGCGGGAGGGATTACGGACAGGGCTCGAGAGACCCAGTACTTC.

The rearrangement joins TRBV5-6 to TRBJ1-5; D is possibly TRBD1 (5 bases). The CDR3 spans 16 residues. Germline V gene data show CDR1 as SGHDT and CDR2 as YYEEEE. V lost 1 base and J 3 bases, leaving 14 bases between the germline ends. The CDR3 nucleotides read TGTGCCAGCAGCTTGCGTCGTCAGGGACTCAATCAGCCCCAGCATTTT. As protein: CASSLRRQGLNQPQHF. Together with reference TRBV5-6 and TRBJ1-5, the CDR3 gives the full variable domain: DAGVTQSPTHLIKTRGQQVTLRCSPKSGHDTVSWYQQALGQGPQFIFQYYEEEERQRGNFPDRFSGHQFPNYSSELNVNALLLGDSALYLCASSLRRQGLNQPQHFGDGTRLSIL.

The chain links TRBV7-2 to TRBJ1-1; D uncertain. The V gene's germline CDR1 is SGHTA and CDR2 FQGNSA. This CDR3 has 16 residues. The V end was cut by 4 bases, the J end by 0 bases, with 15 bases between. Written as DNA, the CDR3 is TGTGCCAGCAGCTCCCAGGTTGGGAGGGTGAACACTGAAGCTTTCTTT. Protein: CASSSQVGRVNTEAFF.

The CDR3 protein is CASSPLAQETQYF. The CDR3 region has the DNA TGTGCCAGCTCACCACTAGCGCAAGAGACCCAGTACTTC. The gene calls are TRBV18 and TRBJ2-5, with D perhaps TRBD2 (5 bases). Germline CDR1 reads KGHSH; CDR2 reads LQKENI. V lost 1 base, J lost 2 bases, and 5 bases lay in between. There are 13 residues in the CDR3.

This clonotype was counted between two and nine times. This sequence joins TRBV5-1 and TRBJ1-2; D is unresolved. This CDR3 has 15 residues. The germline gives CDR1 SGHRS, CDR2 YFSETQ. The ends were cut back, 0 bases at V and 4 bases at J, with 13 bases in the middle. This CDR3 reads CASSLESRGFYGYTF. CDR3 coding DNA: TGCGCCAGCAGCTTGGAATCCCGAGGATTCTATGGCTACACCTTC.

The chain has TRBV12-3 or TRBV12-4 and TRBJ1-2, with 8 bases fitting TRBD1. The V and J ends lost 6 bases and 3 bases, in that order; junction bases with no gene match: 9. The CDR3 runs 15 residues. The CDR3 here is CASSRRTGMYYGYTF. The CDR3 region has the DNA TGTGCCAGCAGCCGTAGGACAGGGATGTACTATGGCTACACCTTC.

CDR3 loop: CASSPDRRNEKLFF. The CDR3 DNA follows: TGTGCCAGCAGCCCGGACAGGAGGAATGAAAAACTGTTTTTT. This chain uses TRBV7-9 with TRBJ1-4; 7 bases line up with TRBD1. Germline trimming cut 5 bases from V and 5 bases from J; bases unmatched to any gene: 5. This CDR3 has 14 residues. Germline CDR1 is SEHNR and CDR2 is FQNEAQ (reference sequence).

The rearrangement uses TRBV5-5 and TRBJ1-2, with D perhaps matching TRBD1 (6 bases). CDR1 is SGHKS, CDR2 YYEKEE, per germline (reference sequence). The CDR3 covers 15 residues. The V end was cut by 1 base, the J end by 4 bases, with 14 bases between. The CDR3 sequence is CASSLTPTGIYGYTF. CDR3 bases: TGTGCCAGCAGCTTGACCCCTACAGGGATCTATGGCTACACCTTC.

This clonotype was counted between two and nine times. This chain links TRBV11-3 with TRBJ2-2, with TRBD1 identical over 9 bases. CDR1 and CDR2 from the germline V gene are SGHNT and YENEEA. The CDR3 loop spans 16 amino acids. After removal of 5 bases from V and 7 bases from J, the junction contained 11 bases not matched to a gene. CDR3 coding DNA: TGTGCCAGCAGCCGCTCCGGGACAGGGATTGACGGGGAGCTGTTTTTT. Its translation is CASSRSGTGIDGELFF.

This chain uses TRBV20-1 with TRBJ2-3, with 8 bases aligning to TRBD2. The CDR3 totals 14 residues. The germline V gene has CDR1 DFQATT and CDR2 SNEGSKA (reference sequence). V lost 5 bases, J lost 2 bases, and 6 bases stayed unmatched. CDR3 sequence: CSAFLAGATDTQYF. CDR3 coding DNA: TGCAGTGCTTTCCTAGCGGGCGCCACAGATACGCAGTATTTT.

The rearrangement links TRBV7-2 to TRBJ2-2; D is unresolved. Trimming pared 3 bases from V and 2 bases from J, leaving 10 bases between. Germline-derived CDR1 and CDR2 are SGHTA and FQGNSA. There are 15 residues in the CDR3. The CDR3, as DNA: TGTGCCAGCAGCTTGGACCTTGTCAACACCGGGGAGCTGTTTTTT. Translation: CASSLDLVNTGELFF. The full variable domain, completed using reference TRBV7-2 and TRBJ2-2, is GAGVSQSPSNKVTEKGKDVELRCDPISGHTALYWYRQSLGQGLEFLIYFQGNSAPDKSGLPSDRFSAERTGGSVSTLTIQRTQQEDSAVYLCASSLDLVNTGELFFGEGSRLTVL.

This clonotype has more than one count but fewer than ten. The chain joins TRBV18 to TRBJ2-5, with D perhaps matching TRBD1 or TRBD2 (5 bases each). The CDR3 sequence is 11 residues long. The germline V and J ends were trimmed by 6 bases and 10 bases, with 12 bases remaining between them. The V gene's germline CDR1 is KGHSH and CDR2 LQKENI. The CDR3, as DNA: TGTGCCAGCTCTACGGGACGAGACCAGTACTTC. Protein sequence: CASSTGRDQYF. Full variable domain (remainder filled in from reference TRBV18 and TRBJ2-5): NAGVMQNPRHLVRRRGQEARLRCSPMKGHSHVYWYRQLPEEGLKFMVYLQKENIIDESGMPKERFSAEFPKEGPSILRIQQVVRGDSAAYFCASSTGRDQYFGPGTRLLVL.

The V call is TRBV6-5, the J call TRBJ1-2, with 12 nucleotides matching TRBD1. CDR1 and CDR2 (germline): MNHEY, SVGAGI. This CDR3 is 17 amino acids long. J gave up 4 bases and V 0 bases, and 6 bases lay outside the gene matches. The CDR3 spells CASSYSSGTGGLYGYTF. The CDR3, as DNA: TGTGCCAGCAGTTACTCGAGCGGGACAGGGGGCCTCTATGGCTACACCTTC.

The rearrangement links TRBV5-1 to TRBJ2-3; 8 bases line up with TRBD1. J was trimmed by 0 bases and V by 5 bases; bases with no gene match: 2. The CDR3 is 14 residues long. Germline CDR1 reads SGHRS; CDR2 reads YFSETQ. The CDR3 is CASRYRGSTDTQYF. CDR3 sequence (DNA): TGCGCCAGCAGGTACAGGGGGAGCACAGATACGCAGTATTTT.

Many counts were recorded for this clonotype. The chain uses TRBV20-1 and TRBJ2-7; 8 bases are a match to TRBD1. The CDR3 extends over 13 amino acids. CDR1 and CDR2 (germline): DFQATT, SNEGSKA (reference sequence). J gave up 3 bases and V 2 bases, and 3 bases lay outside the gene matches. The CDR3 sequence is CSARHTGGYEQYF. DNA for the CDR3: TGCAGTGCTAGACATACAGGGGGCTACGAGCAGTACTTC.

This clonotype was observed a handful of times. The chain links TRBV11-2 to TRBJ1-1, with D uncertain. This CDR3 is built from 12 residues. Germline V CDR1 and CDR2: SGHAT, FQNNGV. The V end was cut by 5 bases, the J end by 7 bases, with 11 bases between. Written as DNA, the CDR3 is TGTGCCAGCAGCCTCTGGATGGGTGAAGCTTTCTTT. This translates into CASSLWMGEAFF.